The text below deals with one TCR beta chain. This table comes from immunoSEQ multiplex PCR, and its TCRdb copy is limited to in-frame clones, with some not included. Of under 150,000 clones in the sample, 90% were seen once. The entry originates in a study of T cell responses to AZD1222 COVID-19 vaccine. The CDR3 extends over 17 amino acids. CDR1 and CDR2 (germline): LGHNA, YSLEER. V lost 0 bases, J lost 0 bases, and 9 bases lay in between. This clonotype was obtained from an adult who received the AZD1222 COVID-19 vaccine. The starting material was peripheral blood, obtained 28 days after the second AZD1222 dose. The chain carries TRBV4-3 and TRBJ2-6; D gene ambiguous. The CDR3: CASSQDLTGSGANVLTF. In nucleotides, the CDR3 is TGCGCCAGCAGCCAAGATCTGACCGGCTCTGGGGCCAACGTCCTGACTTTC.